This T cell receptor beta chain is from a study of T cells in Graves' hyperthyroidism and ophthalmopathy. The study's findings and limits: Through a model of 13 V-J features, ophthalmopathy was separated from stable hyperthyroidism.

Germline assignment: CDR1 KGHDR and CDR2 SFDVKD. V was cut by 7 bases and J by 3 bases, with 21 bases left in between. The CDR3 loop spans 17 amino acids. Hyperthyroidism had been newly diagnosed in patients aged 18 to 65, and its duration was under 2 months. Not enrolled were patients with uncontrolled infection, other autoimmune disease, pregnancy or lactation. RNA transcripts provided the source from which TCR beta CDR3 regions were amplified. With the HTBI primer set, the TCR CDR3 went through a first round of RT-PCR. Using its own MiXCR run on the multiplex PCR reads, TCRdb lists one record per CDR3 protein. Of hundreds of thousands of distinct CDR3 sequences in the sample, around 13% were seen once. This clonotype has just a few counts. The antigen is not known.

The chain uses TRBV24-1 and TRBJ2-1; TRBD2 might be the D (6 bases). Input material: blood. This clonotype originated in a woman between 18 and 29 years old with Graves' hyperthyroidism. CDR3 bases: TGTGCCACCAGCCAAAATCCGGGGGAGGTCAACTACAATGAGCAGTTCTTC. Residues: CATSQNPGEVNYNEQFF.